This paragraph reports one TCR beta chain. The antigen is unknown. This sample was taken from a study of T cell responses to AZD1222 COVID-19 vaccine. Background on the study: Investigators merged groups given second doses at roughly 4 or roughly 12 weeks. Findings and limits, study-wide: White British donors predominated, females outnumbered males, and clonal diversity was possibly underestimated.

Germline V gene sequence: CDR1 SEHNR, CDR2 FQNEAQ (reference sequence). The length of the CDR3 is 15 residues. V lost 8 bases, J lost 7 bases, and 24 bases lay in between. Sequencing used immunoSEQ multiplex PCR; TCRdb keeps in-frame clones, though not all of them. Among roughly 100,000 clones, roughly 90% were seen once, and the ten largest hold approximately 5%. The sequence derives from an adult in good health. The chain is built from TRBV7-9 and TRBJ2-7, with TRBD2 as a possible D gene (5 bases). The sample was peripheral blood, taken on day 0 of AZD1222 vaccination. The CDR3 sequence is CASRSGRQSYGEQYF. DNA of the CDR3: TGTGCCAGCCGCTCGGGAAGGCAGTCTTACGGGGAGCAGTACTTC. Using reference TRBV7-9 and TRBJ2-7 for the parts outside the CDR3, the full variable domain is DTGVSQNPRHKITKRGQNVTFRCDPISEHNRLYWYRQTLGQGPEFLTYFQNEAQLEKSRLLSDRFSAERPKGSFSTLEIQRTEQGDSAMYLCASRSGRQSYGEQYFGPGTRLTVT.